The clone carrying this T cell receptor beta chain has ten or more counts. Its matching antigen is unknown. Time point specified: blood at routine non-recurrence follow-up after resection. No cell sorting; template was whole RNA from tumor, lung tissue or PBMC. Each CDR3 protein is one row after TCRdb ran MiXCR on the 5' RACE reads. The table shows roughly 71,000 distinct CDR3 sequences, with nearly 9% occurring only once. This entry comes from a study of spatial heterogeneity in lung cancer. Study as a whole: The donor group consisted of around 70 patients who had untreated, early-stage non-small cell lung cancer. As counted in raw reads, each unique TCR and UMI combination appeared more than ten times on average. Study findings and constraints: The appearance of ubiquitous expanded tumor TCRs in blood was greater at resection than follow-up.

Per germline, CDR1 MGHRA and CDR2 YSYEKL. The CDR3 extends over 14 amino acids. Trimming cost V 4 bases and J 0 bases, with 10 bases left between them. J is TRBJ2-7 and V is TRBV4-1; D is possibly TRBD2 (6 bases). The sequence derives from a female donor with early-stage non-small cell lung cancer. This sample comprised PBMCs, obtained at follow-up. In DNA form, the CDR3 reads TGCGCCAGCAGCCTCCTGGAGGGCTCCTACGAGCAGTACTTC. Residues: CASSLLEGSYEQYF.